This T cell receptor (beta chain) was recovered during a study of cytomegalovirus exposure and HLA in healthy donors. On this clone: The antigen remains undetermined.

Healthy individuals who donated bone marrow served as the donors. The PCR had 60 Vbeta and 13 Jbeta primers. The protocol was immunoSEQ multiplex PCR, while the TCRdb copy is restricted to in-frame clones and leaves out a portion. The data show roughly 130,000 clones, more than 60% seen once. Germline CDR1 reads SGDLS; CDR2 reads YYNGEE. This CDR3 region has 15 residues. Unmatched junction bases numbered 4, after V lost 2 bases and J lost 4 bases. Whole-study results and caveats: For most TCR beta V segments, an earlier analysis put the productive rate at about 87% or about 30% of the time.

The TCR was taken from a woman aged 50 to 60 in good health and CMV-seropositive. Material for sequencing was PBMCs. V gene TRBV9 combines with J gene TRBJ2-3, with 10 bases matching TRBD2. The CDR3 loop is CASSVGLASADTQYF. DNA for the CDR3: TGTGCCAGCAGCGTGGGACTAGCGAGCGCAGATACGCAGTATTTT.